A selection of T cell receptor beta chains follows, all from one sample in a study of T cell responses to AZD1222 COVID-19 vaccine. The assay was immunoSEQ multiplex PCR, and TCRdb's table has in-frame clones only and misses some. The sample consists of roughly 250,000 clones, 80% to 95% of them appearing once. Sequences were derived from peripheral blood, sampled on day 0 of AZD1222 vaccination. All receptors derive from an adult in good health. The conserved cysteine and the conserved F or W are not part of the CDR3 here. Part of the rows lack a size; the others show once, few, many or a class for expanded clones.

J	length	size	V	CDR3
TRBJ1-5	12	NA	TRBV6-5	ASSQNAGGEPQH
TRBJ1-1	12	NA	TRBV6-5	ASSQKAMNTEAF
TRBJ1-6	12	NA	TRBV2	ASSEGLLGSPLH
TRBJ2-6	12	NA	TRBV25-1	ASSYALGANVLT
TRBJ1-3	15	NA	TRBV5-6	ASSFKFTENSGNTIY
TRBJ1-2	16	NA	TRBV4-1	ASSQMFHVRQGGNGYT
TRBJ1-5	14	NA	TRBV3-1/TRBV3-2	ASSPRRRGDNQPQH
TRBJ2-1	13	NA	TRBV27	ASSLVGQPYNEQF
TRBJ1-6	11	NA	TRBV28	ASTHPRIESLH
TRBJ2-2	15	NA	TRBV28	ASREIRGTGRTGELF
TRBJ2-7	10	NA	TRBV30	ALQWSRYEQY
TRBJ2-7	12	NA	TRBV28	ASSWRLAARQQY
TRBJ2-1	13	NA	TRBV27	ASSFWTGDKVEQF
TRBJ2-2	10	NA	TRBV30	AWTANTGELF
TRBJ2-1	10	NA	TRBV7-3	ASSLPGGEQF
TRBJ2-1	14	NA	TRBV24-1	ATRASGGSSYNEQF
TRBJ2-7	12	NA	TRBV2	ASTEGGRGYEQY
TRBJ2-1	12	NA	TRBV5-1	ASSLTLNYNEQF
TRBJ2-3	11	NA	TRBV24-1	ATSGDFTDTQY
TRBJ2-1	18	NA	TRBV4-3	ASSQVWAGKGRAGYNEQF
TRBJ2-5	12	once	TRBV5-6	ASSLSPSGETQY
TRBJ1-1	11	NA	TRBV25-1	ASSWLGNTEAF
TRBJ1-5	14	NA	TRBV2	ASSVTGSNSNQPQH
TRBJ1-1	11	once	TRBV2	ASSKEMNTEAF
TRBJ2-3	14	NA	TRBV18	ASSPDGPGRTDTQY
TRBJ2-3	11	NA	TRBV11-3	ASSLVGADTQY
TRBJ1-3	12	NA	TRBV4-3	ASSQVKSGNTIY
TRBJ1-2	13	NA	TRBV5-1	ASSYMGEKDYGYT
TRBJ1-2	13	NA	TRBV28	ASSPLGSLGYGYT
TRBJ2-6	11	NA	TRBV18	ASLLTGANVLT
TRBJ2-1	13	once	TRBV7-3	ASSLTSGGYNEQF
TRBJ2-3	11	once	TRBV12-3/TRBV12-4	ASSLGGADTQY
TRBJ1-5	14	NA	TRBV6-5	ASSYSVPYSNQPQH
TRBJ2-1	14	NA	TRBV7-8	ASKAASTSSYNEQF
TRBJ2-7	13	NA	TRBV7-9	ASSVFEGNSHEQY
TRBJ1-2	13	NA	TRBV5-1	ASSPRGTGPYGYT
TRBJ2-1	15	NA	TRBV4-1	ASSQEVIAGTNNEQF
TRBJ2-7	12	NA	TRBV29-1	SVVGQGSSYEQY
TRBJ2-3	11	NA	TRBV27	ASRPGLPDTQY
TRBJ1-1	10	NA	TRBV29-1	SAGGVNTEAF
TRBJ1-2	10	NA	TRBV4-1	ASSTGGTSYT